This TCR beta chain was sequenced during a study of spatial heterogeneity in lung cancer. A unique molecular identifier was attached to every TCR cDNA molecule. From the 5' RACE reads, TCRdb called clonotypes with MiXCR, one entry per CDR3 protein. The table has about 5,500 distinct CDR3 sequences, approximately 12% seen once; the top ten hold approximately 15%. Time point given: sample taken at primary tumor resection. Without sorting, whole RNA was sequenced from tumor, nontumor lung or frozen PBMC. CDR3 length: 15 residues. Germline CDR1 and CDR2: LGHDT and YNNKEL (reference sequence). Deletions cut 4 bases from V and 4 bases from J, with 16 bases between. This clonotype was detected ten times or more. This beta chain is a stray read from a library made for alpha chains; its abundance is not meaningful.

The rearrangement uses TRBV3-1 and TRBJ1-1; D is uncertain. Sequences were derived from lung tissue, sampled at surgery. This TCR derives from a human donor with early-stage non-small cell lung cancer. CDR3 sequence (DNA): TGTGCCAGCAGCCTGGAGGGCGGAACGGGCACTGAAGCTTTCTTT. Its protein is CASSLEGGTGTEAFF. Full variable domain (rest looked up from reference TRBV3-1 and TRBJ1-1): DTAVSQTPKYLVTQMGNDKSIKCEQNLGHDTMYWYKQDSKKFLKIMFSYNNKELIINETVPNRFSPKSPDKAHLNLHINSLELGDSAVYFCASSLEGGTGTEAFFGQGTRLTVV.